These 14 T cell receptor beta chains were sequenced from one sample in a study of CD8 T cells in Susac syndrome. Reverse transcription used about 0.45 to 1 ug RNA and random hexamers. TCRdb reanalysed the immunoSEQ multiplex PCR reads using MiXCR and keeps one entry per CDR3 protein. The data hold about 150,000 distinct CDR3 sequences, with almost 96% observed a single time. The sample taken for sequencing was CD4+ T cells from PBMCs. The receptors originated from a human donor with Susac syndrome.

This sequence joins TRBV5-1 and TRBJ2-7, with D uncertain. Germline values: CDR1 SGHRS, CDR2 YFSETQ. The germline V and J ends were trimmed by 0 bases and 3 bases, with 7 bases remaining between them. The CDR3 runs 13 residues. Written as DNA, the CDR3 is TGCGCCAGCAGCTTGGACCAAAACTACGAGCAGTACTTC. The encoded protein is CASSLDQNYEQYF.

The chain links TRBV5-1 to TRBJ2-7; 8 bases map to TRBD2. Germline-derived CDR1 and CDR2 are SGHRS and YFSETQ. The CDR3 length is 15 residues. Trimming cost V 0 bases and J 2 bases; bases outside gene matches: 4. The CDR3 protein is CASSLVKRGTYEQYF. The CDR3 nucleotides read TGCGCCAGCAGCTTGGTCAAGCGGGGGACCTACGAGCAGTACTTC. Variable domain in full (rest from reference TRBV5-1 and TRBJ2-7): KAGVTQTPRYLIKTRGQQVTLSCSPISGHRSVSWYQQTPGQGLQFLFEYFSETQRNKGNFPGRFSGRQFSNSRSEMNVSTLELGDSALYLCASSLVKRGTYEQYFGPGTRLTVT.

The chain carries TRBV21-1 and TRBJ2-3. TRBV21-1 is shown as a pseudogene. The CDR3 has 15 residues. CDR3 DNA sequence: TGTGCCAGCCGAGTCTCTAGAGGAGTCACAGATACGCAGTATTTT. Amino acids: CASRVSRGVTDTQYF.

The gene calls are TRBV12-3 or TRBV12-4 and TRBJ2-7, with D possibly called TRBD1 or TRBD2 (5 bases each). This CDR3 is 15 amino acids long. V was shortened by 7 bases and J by 0 bases, with 16 bases between the two germline ends. CDR3 in amino acids: CASTHGDRISYEQYF. The CDR3 coding sequence is TGTGCCAGCACACATGGGGACCGAATCTCCTACGAGCAGTACTTC.

The chain combines TRBV28 with TRBJ2-6, with D tentatively TRBD1 (5 bases). V lost 1 base, J lost 2 bases, and 27 bases lay in between. This CDR3 is built from 22 residues. CDR1 and CDR2 from the germline V gene are MDHEN and SYDVKM. CDR3 region: CASSLSFGAGNVGSTGANVLTF. In DNA, the CDR3 is TGTGCCAGCAGTTTATCCTTTGGGGCAGGAAATGTTGGATCCACTGGGGCCAACGTCCTGACTTTC.

The V call is TRBV4-1, the J call TRBJ1-5, with TRBD1 matching over 7 bases. This CDR3 has 14 residues. Germline trimming cut 5 bases from V and 5 bases from J; bases unmatched to any gene: 6. CDR1 and CDR2 from the germline V gene are MGHRA and YSYEKL. The CDR3 nucleotides are TGCGCCAGCAGCGACAGGGAGAGGGATCAGCCCCAGCATTTT. Translated: CASSDRERDQPQHF.

The chain carries TRBV20-1 and TRBJ2-5; D is unresolved. The CDR3 consists of 13 residues. V was cut by 0 bases and J by 2 bases, with 7 bases left in between. Germline assignment: CDR1 DFQATT and CDR2 SNEGSKA (reference sequence). CDR3 residues: CSAREGQQETQYF. The CDR3 region has the DNA TGCAGTGCTAGAGAGGGTCAGCAAGAGACCCAGTACTTC.

This sequence joins TRBV12-3 or TRBV12-4 and TRBJ1-2, with 7 nucleotides matching TRBD1. The CDR3 is made up of 12 amino acids. Unmatched junction bases numbered 5, after V lost 5 bases and J lost 8 bases. The CDR3 DNA reads TGTGCCAGCAGTGAACAGGGGAGGGGCTACACCTTC. Encoded protein: CASSEQGRGYTF.

The CDR3 region is CASNPRGRTEAFF. The CDR3 bases are TGTGCCAGCAACCCCAGGGGGCGGACTGAAGCTTTCTTT. The rearrangement links TRBV9 to TRBJ1-1; 8 bases match TRBD1. Looked up from germline, CDR1 is SGDLS and CDR2 is YYNGEE. J was trimmed by 5 bases and V by 6 bases; bases with no gene match: 6. The CDR3 consists of 13 residues.

This clonotype was seen a single time. The V call is TRBV29-1, the J call TRBJ2-3, with TRBD2 as a possible D gene (6 bases). The germline V gene has CDR1 SQVTM and CDR2 ANQGSEA. Trimming cost V 5 bases and J 2 bases, with 14 bases left between them. This CDR3 has 14 amino acids. As DNA, the CDR3 is TGCAGCGTTCGTTCGGCGGGATTCACAGATACGCAGTATTTT. Amino acids: CSVRSAGFTDTQYF.

The chain links TRBV9 to TRBJ2-1; D call uncertain. V lost 4 bases and J lost 3, with 14 bases in between. The CDR3 has 15 amino acids. Looked up from germline, CDR1 is SGDLS and CDR2 is YYNGEE. CDR3 nucleotides: TGTGCCAGCAGCCCTAGTGGGGATTACTACAATGAGCAGTTCTTC. This encodes CASSPSGDYYNEQFF.

The J gene is TRBJ2-7, the V gene TRBV20-1; no clear D. This CDR3 has 13 amino acids. Looked up from germline, CDR1 is DFQATT and CDR2 is SNEGSKA (reference sequence). Trimming cost V 4 bases and J 3 bases, with 13 bases left between them. CDR3: CSATEDGRYEQYF. In DNA, the CDR3 is TGCAGTGCTACCGAGGACGGACGCTACGAGCAGTACTTC.

The V gene is TRBV19, the J gene TRBJ1-2; D is undetermined. V dropped 6 bases and J dropped 4 bases, with 15 bases sitting between them. This CDR3 spans 14 amino acids. Germline values: CDR1 LNHDA, CDR2 SQIVND (reference sequence). CDR3 nucleotides: TGTGCCAGTAGCGACGTCGAAAGGGTCTATGGCTACACCTTC. Protein product: CASSDVERVYGYTF.

This chain links TRBV5-1 with TRBJ2-1; D is unclear. Looked up from germline, CDR1 is SGHRS and CDR2 is YFSETQ. The length of the CDR3 is 12 residues. V was shortened by 4 bases and J by 6 bases, with 8 bases between the two germline ends. CDR3 in DNA: TGCGCCAGCAGCGCCCCCGCCAATGAGCAGTTCTTC. Translated: CASSAPANEQFF.